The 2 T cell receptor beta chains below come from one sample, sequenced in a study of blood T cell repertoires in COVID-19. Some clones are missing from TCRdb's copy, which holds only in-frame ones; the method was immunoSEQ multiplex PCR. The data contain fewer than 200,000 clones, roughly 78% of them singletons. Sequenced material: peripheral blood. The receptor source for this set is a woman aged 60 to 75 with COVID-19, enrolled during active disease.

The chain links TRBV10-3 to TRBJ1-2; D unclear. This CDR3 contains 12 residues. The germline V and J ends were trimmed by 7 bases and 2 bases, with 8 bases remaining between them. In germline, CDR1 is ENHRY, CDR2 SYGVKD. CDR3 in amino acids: CAIKAENYGYTF. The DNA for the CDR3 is TGTGCCATCAAAGCGGAGAACTATGGCTACACCTTC.

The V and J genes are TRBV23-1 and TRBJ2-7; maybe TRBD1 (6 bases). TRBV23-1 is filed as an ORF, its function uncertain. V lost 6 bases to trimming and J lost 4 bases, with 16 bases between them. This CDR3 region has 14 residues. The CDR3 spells CASSHNSGVYEQYV. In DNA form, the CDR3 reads TGCGCCAGCAGCCACAACTCAGGGGTATACGAGCAGTACGTC.